This T cell receptor beta chain stems from a study of cytomegalovirus exposure and HLA in healthy donors. This CDR3 region has 15 residues. CDR1 is SGHKS and CDR2 is YYEKEE in the germline V gene (reference sequence). Trimming cost V 4 bases and J 7 bases; bases outside gene matches: 11. A remark on this clone: No antigen is known for it.

Primers for the PCR totalled 60 Vbeta and 13 Jbeta. TCRdb's table, derived via immunoSEQ multiplex PCR, lists solely in-frame clones and lacks some. The sample holds approximately 150,000 clones, 65% to 80% seen once. Overall study findings and caveats: Listed as cytomegalovirus-associated were over 150 TCR beta chains.

The receptor's source is a woman in her thirties or forties in good health and CMV-seronegative. The chain couples TRBV5-5 to TRBJ1-1; 9 bases are shared with TRBD1. The specimen sequenced was PBMCs. The CDR3 region has the DNA TGTGCCAGCAGCGTCACCGGGACAGGGTTCTTTGAAGCTTTCTTT. It is translated as CASSVTGTGFFEAFF.